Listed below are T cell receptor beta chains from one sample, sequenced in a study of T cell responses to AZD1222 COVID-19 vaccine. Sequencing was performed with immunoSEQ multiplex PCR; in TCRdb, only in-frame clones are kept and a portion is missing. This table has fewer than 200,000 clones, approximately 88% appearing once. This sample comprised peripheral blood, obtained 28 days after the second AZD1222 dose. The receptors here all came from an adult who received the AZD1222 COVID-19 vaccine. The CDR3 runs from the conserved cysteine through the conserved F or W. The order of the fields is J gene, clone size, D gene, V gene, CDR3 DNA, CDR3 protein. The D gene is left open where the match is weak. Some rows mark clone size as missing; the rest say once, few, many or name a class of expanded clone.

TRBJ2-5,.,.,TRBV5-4,TGTGCCAGCAGTAGGGGTGTAGAGACCCAGTACTTC,CASSRGVETQYF
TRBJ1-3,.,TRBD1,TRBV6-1,TGTGCCAGCAGTGACAGGGGGCCTGGAAACACCATATATTTT,CASSDRGPGNTIYF
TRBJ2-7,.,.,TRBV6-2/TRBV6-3,TGTGCCAGCATCCCTTTGGGGGGTGTCTACGAGCAGTACTTC,CASIPLGGVYEQYF
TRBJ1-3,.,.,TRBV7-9,TGTGCCAGCAGCTTAGTCCGCGGGCCAACGGGTGGAAACACCATATATTTT,CASSLVRGPTGGNTIYF
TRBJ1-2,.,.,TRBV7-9,TGTGCCAGCAGCAATAGTGGAGAGATAGGCTACACCTTC,CASSNSGEIGYTF
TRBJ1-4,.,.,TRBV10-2,TGCGCCAGCAGTGTCGACGAAAAACTGTTTTTT,CASSVDEKLFF
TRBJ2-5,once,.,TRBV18,TGTGCCAGCTCACCACGGTCCCAAGAGACCCAGTACTTC,CASSPRSQETQYF
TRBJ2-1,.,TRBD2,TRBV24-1,TGTGCCACCAGTGATTCGGCTAGCGGGGGCAACTCCTACAATGAGCAGTTCTTC,CATSDSASGGNSYNEQFF
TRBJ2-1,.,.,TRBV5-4,TGTGCCAGCAGCCTGAACAATGAGCAGTTCTTC,CASSLNNEQFF
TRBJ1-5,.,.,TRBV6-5,TGTGCCAGCAGTTACACGAGCAATCAGCCCCAGCATTTT,CASSYTSNQPQHF
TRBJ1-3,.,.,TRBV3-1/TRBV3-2,TGTGCCAGCACCCTCTCTGGAAACACCATATATTTT,CASTLSGNTIYF
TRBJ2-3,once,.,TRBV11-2,TGTGCCAGCAGCTTAGTAGGGTCCAGCACAGATACGCAGTATTTT,CASSLVGSSTDTQYF
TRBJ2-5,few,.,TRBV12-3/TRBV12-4,TGTGCCAGCAGTTACCAAGAGACCCAGTACTTC,CASSYQETQYF
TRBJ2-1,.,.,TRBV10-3,TGTGCCATCAGGACAGGAGGCTACAATGAGCAGTTCTTC,CAIRTGGYNEQFF
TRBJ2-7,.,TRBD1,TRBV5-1,TGCGCCAGCAGCTCGGGGACAGGGGGTTCCTACGAGCAGTACTTC,CASSSGTGGSYEQYF
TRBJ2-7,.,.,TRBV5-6,TGTGCCAGCAGCTTGGGAGGGACCTCCATAGGGGAGCAGTACTTC,CASSLGGTSIGEQYF
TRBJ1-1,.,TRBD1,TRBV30,TGTGCCTGCGCCGGACAGGGGCGCACTGAAGCTTTCTTT,CACAGQGRTEAFF
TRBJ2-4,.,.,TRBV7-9,TGTGCCAGCAGCTTAATTCTAGGGTCAGGGGACTTAGCCAAAAACATTCAGTACTTC,CASSLILGSGDLAKNIQYF
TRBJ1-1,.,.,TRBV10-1,TGCGCCAGCAGTGAGAGGGGCAGCGAAGCTTTCTTT,CASSERGSEAFF
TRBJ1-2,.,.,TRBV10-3,TGTGCCATCAGCCCAGGACAGACCCTCTATGGCTACACCTTC,CAISPGQTLYGYTF
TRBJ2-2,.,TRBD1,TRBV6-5,TGTGCCGTCAGGGGGCAGACCGGGGAGCTGTTTTTT,CAVRGQTGELFF
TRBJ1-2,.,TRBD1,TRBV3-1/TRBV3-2,TGTGCCAGCAGCCAAGCCAAGGGGGCGGCCTATGGCTACACCTTC,CASSQAKGAAYGYTF
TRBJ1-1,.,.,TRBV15,TGTGCCACCAGCAGAGCTTCGGGAGGCACTGAAGCTTTCTTT,CATSRASGGTEAFF
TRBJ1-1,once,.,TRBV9,TGTGCCAGCAGCCCGTCATTGAACACTGAAGCTTTCTTT,CASSPSLNTEAFF
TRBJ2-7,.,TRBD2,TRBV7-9,TGTGCCAGCAGCCCGTGGGTGCCGGGTAGCGGGGTTCTGTACGAGCAGTACTTC,CASSPWVPGSGVLYEQYF
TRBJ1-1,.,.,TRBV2,TGTGCCAGCAGAAGGGAGGTGAACACTGAAGCTTTCTTT,CASRREVNTEAFF
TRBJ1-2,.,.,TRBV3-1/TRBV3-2,TGTGCCAGCAGCTCGAGGGATGGGTATGGCTACACCTTC,CASSSRDGYGYTF
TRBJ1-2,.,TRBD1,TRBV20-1,TGCAGTCCAAGTGGGGGGGACAGGGTTGATGGCTACACCTTC,CSPSGGDRVDGYTF
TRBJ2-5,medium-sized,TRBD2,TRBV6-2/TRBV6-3,TGTGCCAGCAGTTACTCTGGCGGGGGGGCGGAGACCCAGTACTTC,CASSYSGGGAETQYF
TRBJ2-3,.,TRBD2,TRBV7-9,TGTGCCAGCAGCTTGGGACTAGCGGGGAGCACAGATACGCAGTATTTT,CASSLGLAGSTDTQYF
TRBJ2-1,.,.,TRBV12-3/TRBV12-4,TGTGCCAGCAGTTTAGGGGGGTTTGAGCAGTTCTTC,CASSLGGFEQFF
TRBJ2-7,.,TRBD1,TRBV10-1,TGCGCCAGCAGTGAGTCAGGGGACAGTTACCCCCGTACGGGGCAGTACTTC,CASSESGDSYPRTGQYF
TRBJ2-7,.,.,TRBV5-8,TGTGCCAGCAGCTGGGCCGGGCCATCCTACGAGCAGTACTTC,CASSWAGPSYEQYF
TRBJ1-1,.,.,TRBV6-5,TGTGCCAGCAGTTACAGGACAGTCGAGAGAAACACTGAAGCTTTCTTT,CASSYRTVERNTEAFF
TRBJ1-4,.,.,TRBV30,TGTGCCTGGAGTAAGGCAGGAGACCATGCTAATGAAAAACTGTTTTTT,CAWSKAGDHANEKLFF
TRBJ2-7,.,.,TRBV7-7,TGTGCCAGCAGCATGGGACTTCACTACGAGCAGTACTTC,CASSMGLHYEQYF
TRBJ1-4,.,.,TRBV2,TGTGCCAGCAGGGAGAGGCGGACAGCTAGTAATGAAAAACTGTTTTTT,CASRERRTASNEKLFF
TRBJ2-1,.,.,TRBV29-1,TGCAGCGTGGTGACTTACCCGGAGCAGTTCTTC,CSVVTYPEQFF
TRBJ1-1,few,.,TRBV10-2,TGCGCCAGCAGTCGATCCCCCCGGCCCCTGAACACTGAAGCTTTCTTT,CASSRSPRPLNTEAFF
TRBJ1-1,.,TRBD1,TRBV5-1,TGCGCCAGCAGCAGGGGGGGACAGCCGAGGATGAACACTGAAGCTTTCTTT,CASSRGGQPRMNTEAFF
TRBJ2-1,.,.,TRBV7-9,TGTGCCAGCAGCTTAGCGGGCCACTCCTACAATGAGCAGTTCTTC,CASSLAGHSYNEQFF
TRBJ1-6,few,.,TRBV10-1,TGCGCCAGCAGAGTTGTGGTACAGGATAATTCACCCCTCCACTTT,CASRVVVQDNSPLHF
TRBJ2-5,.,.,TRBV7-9,TGTGCCAGCAGCCCCGGTCGGGAGACCCAGTACTTC,CASSPGRETQYF
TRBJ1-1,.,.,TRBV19,TGTGCCAGCTTTGGGACGAAGATAGCCCCCACTGAAGCTTTCTTT,CASFGTKIAPTEAFF
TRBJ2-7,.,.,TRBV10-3,TGTGCCATCAGTGAGTCGCAGGGCGGGCAGTACTTC,CAISESQGGQYF
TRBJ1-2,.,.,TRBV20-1,TGCAGTGCCACTAGATATGGCTACACCTTC,CSATRYGYTF
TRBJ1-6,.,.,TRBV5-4,TGTGCCAGCAGCTTGGCGATCGGGCAGGGAAATAATTCACCCCTCCACTTT,CASSLAIGQGNNSPLHF